The present TCR beta chain was sequenced within a study of blood T cell repertoires in COVID-19. Sequencing used immunoSEQ multiplex PCR; TCRdb keeps in-frame clones, though not all of them. The top ten hold 1% to 1.5% of the sample, which has hundreds of thousands of clones, approximately 86% seen once. Sequencing input: peripheral blood. This sequence was found in a man between 65 and 85 years old with acute or convalescent COVID-19.

This chain's CDR3 is CATSLNNEQFF. CDR3 nucleotide sequence: TGTGCCACCAGCCTTAACAATGAGCAGTTCTTC. The V call is TRBV24-1, the J call TRBJ2-1; no clear D. Germline V lookup: CDR1 KGHDR, CDR2 SFDVKD. Trimming stripped 7 bases from V and 5 bases from J, with 5 bases between. This CDR3 region has 11 residues.